This TCR beta chain derives from a study of blood T cell repertoires in COVID-19. Across the study: COVID-19 samples collected from the United States, Italy and Spain covered acute and convalescent phases. The cDNA or gDNA used as material had been derived from T cells, B-cell-depleted T cells, or PBMCs.

The method was immunoSEQ multiplex PCR; TCRdb's version includes in-frame clones alone and lacks a portion of them. The sample contains fewer than 500,000 clones, roughly 80% of which appear only once. Germline V gene lookup returns CDR1 MNHEY and CDR2 SVGAGI. This CDR3 is built from 15 residues. V dropped 5 bases and J dropped 3; count of bases not matched to a gene: 5. The V call is TRBV6-5, the J call TRBJ1-5; 9 bases agree with TRBD1. The receptor's source is a human donor with acute or convalescent COVID-19. The donor label of this sample is uncertain. The sample comprised peripheral blood. Written as DNA, the CDR3 is TGTGCCAGCAGTCCGGACAGGGGTACCAATCAGCCCCAGCATTTT. Residues: CASSPDRGTNQPQHF.